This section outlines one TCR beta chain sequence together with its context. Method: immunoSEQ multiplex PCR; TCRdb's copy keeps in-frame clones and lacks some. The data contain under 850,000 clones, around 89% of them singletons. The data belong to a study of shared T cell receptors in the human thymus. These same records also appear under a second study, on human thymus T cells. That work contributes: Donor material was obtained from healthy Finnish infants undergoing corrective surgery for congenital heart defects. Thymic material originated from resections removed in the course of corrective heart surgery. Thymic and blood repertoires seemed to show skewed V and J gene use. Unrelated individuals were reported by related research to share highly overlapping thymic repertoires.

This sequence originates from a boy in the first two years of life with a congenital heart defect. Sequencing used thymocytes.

CDR3 region: CASSLKEGNTIYF. CDR3 DNA: TGTGCCAGCAGCCTCAAGGAGGGAAACACCATATATTTT. The chain joins TRBV13 to TRBJ1-3; D not certain. This CDR3 is 13 amino acids long. The V end lost 5 bases, the J end lost 4 bases, and 9 bases lay between the germline ends. Germline-derived CDR1 and CDR2 are PRHDT and FYEKMQ (reference sequence).